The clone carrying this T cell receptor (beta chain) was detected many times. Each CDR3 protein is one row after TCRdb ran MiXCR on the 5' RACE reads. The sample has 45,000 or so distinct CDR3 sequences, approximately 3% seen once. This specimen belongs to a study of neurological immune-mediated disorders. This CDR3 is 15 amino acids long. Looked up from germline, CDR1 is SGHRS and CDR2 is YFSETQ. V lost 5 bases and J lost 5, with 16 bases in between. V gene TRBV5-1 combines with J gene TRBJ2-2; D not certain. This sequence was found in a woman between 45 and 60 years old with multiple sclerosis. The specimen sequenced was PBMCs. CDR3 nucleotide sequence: TGCGCCAGCAGTCATTCCCGAACCCGGACCGGGGAGCTGTTTTTT. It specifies CASSHSRTRTGELFF.